This T cell receptor (beta chain) was recovered during a study of blood T cell repertoires in COVID-19. Across the study: The United States, Italy and Spain provided the acute and convalescent COVID-19 samples. PBMCs, B-cell-depleted T cells, or T cells provided the cDNA or gDNA that made up the material.

The CDR3 covers 14 residues. Trimming shortened V by 5 bases and J by 3 bases, and 10 bases separated the two germline ends. CDR1 SGHVS and CDR2 FQNEAQ come from the germline V gene. As handled by the study authors: Amplifying reference gene primers gave estimates of nucleated cell counts. Clones were read by immunoSEQ multiplex PCR, and TCRdb kept only the in-frame ones, dropping some. Clonal size and the V and J genes are those of that table, whereas D and trimming came from the DNA. The data hold around 13,000 clones, with about nine tenths observed a single time. The TCR comes from a human donor in a cohort sampled during active COVID-19. The gene calls are TRBV7-8 and TRBJ2-2; no reliable D call. The sequencing input was peripheral blood. The CDR3, as DNA: TGTGCCAGCAGCCGAGGCCCAGACACCGGGGAGCTGTTTTTT. This gives the protein CASSRGPDTGELFF.